The sequence of this T cell receptor beta chain was determined in a study of blood T cells in healthy people across ages. In the study overall: The capture of about one barcoded beta molecule per two T cells was achieved by template switching. Study outcomes and limitations: Compared with aged donors, long-lived donors showed fewer expanded clones, suggesting selection. Among T cells, TCR beta diversity per million cells dropped roughly linearly as age rose.

Combining a sample-barcoded 5' primer with a J-beta primer mix, a second PCR ran for roughly 6 to 12 cycles. A tag from a template-switch adaptor with 12 random nucleotides marked each cDNA molecule. TCRdb passed the 5' RACE reads through MiXCR, listing each CDR3 protein once. The table lists about 1.7 million distinct CDR3 sequences, 25% to 30% of them singletons. With regard to this clonotype: Its antigen is undetermined.

After removal of 6 bases from V and 3 bases from J, the junction contained 7 bases not matched to a gene. The CDR3 contains 15 residues. Germline V lookup: CDR1 SEHNR, CDR2 FQNEAQ (reference sequence). The sequenced sample consisted of blood. The TCR comes from a woman aged 25 to 45 in good health. The chain employs TRBV7-9 and TRBJ2-1; 8 bases are shared with TRBD2. In DNA, the CDR3 is TGTGCCAGCAGGGCTAGCGGGCCCATCTACAATGAGCAGTTCTTC. Protein product: CASRASGPIYNEQFF. The variable domain in full, completed from reference TRBV7-9 and TRBJ2-1, reads DTGVSQNPRHKITKRGQNVTFRCDPISEHNRLYWYRQTLGQGPEFLTYFQNEAQLEKSRLLSDRFSAERPKGSFSTLEIQRTEQGDSAMYLCASRASGPIYNEQFFGPGTRLTVL.